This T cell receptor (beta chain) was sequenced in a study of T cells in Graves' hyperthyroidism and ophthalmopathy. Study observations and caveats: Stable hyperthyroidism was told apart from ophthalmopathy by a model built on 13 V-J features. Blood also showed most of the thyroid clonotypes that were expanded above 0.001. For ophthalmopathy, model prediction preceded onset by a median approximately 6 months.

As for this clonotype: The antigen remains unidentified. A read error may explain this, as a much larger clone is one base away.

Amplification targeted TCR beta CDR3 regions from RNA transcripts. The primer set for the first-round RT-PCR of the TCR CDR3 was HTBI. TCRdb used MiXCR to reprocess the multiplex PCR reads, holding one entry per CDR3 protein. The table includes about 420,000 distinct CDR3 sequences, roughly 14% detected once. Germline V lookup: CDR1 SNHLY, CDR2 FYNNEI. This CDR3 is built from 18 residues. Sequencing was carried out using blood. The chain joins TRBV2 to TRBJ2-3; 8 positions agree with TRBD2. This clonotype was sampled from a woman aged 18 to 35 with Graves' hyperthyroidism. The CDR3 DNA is TGTACCAGCAGGCAACGAGGGGTTGCGGGGGGAAACCCAGATACGCAGTATTTT. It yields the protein CTSRQRGVAGGNPDTQYF.